Below, 22 T cell receptor beta chains from the same sample are listed, as sequenced in a study of cytomegalovirus exposure and HLA in healthy donors. PCR amplification relied on 60 Vbeta primers (plus 13 Jbeta primers). Some clones are missing from TCRdb's copy, which holds only in-frame ones; the method was immunoSEQ multiplex PCR. This table holds fewer than 100,000 clones, roughly 80% found once. Sequencing was carried out using PBMCs. Receptors were obtained from a man between 60 and 75 years old in good health and CMV-seropositive.

The rearrangement joins TRBV6-5 to TRBJ2-4; TRBD2 might be the D (6 bases). V dropped 8 bases and J dropped 6 bases, with 14 bases sitting between them. This CDR3 is 13 amino acids long. The germline V gene encodes CDR1 MNHEY and CDR2 SVGAGI. This CDR3 reads CASSSQGGNIQYF. In nucleotides, the CDR3 is TGTGCCAGCTCTTCCCAGGGAGGAAACATTCAGTACTTC.

The gene calls are TRBV29-1 and TRBJ2-7; a possible D gene is TRBD2 (5 bases). V was shortened by 7 bases and J by 0 bases, with 10 bases between the two germline ends. The germline CDR1 and CDR2 sequences are SQVTM and ANQGSEA. The CDR3 loop spans 12 amino acids. The CDR3 DNA reads TGCAGCGGCGGGTGGAGCTCCTACGAGCAGTACTTC. It specifies CSGGWSSYEQYF.

The chain is built from TRBV4-3 and TRBJ1-1, with D maybe TRBD1 (5 bases). Germline V gives CDR1 LGHNA, CDR2 YSLEER. The CDR3 is made up of 15 amino acids. V lost 6 bases and J 1 base, leaving 15 bases between the germline ends. CDR3 DNA: TGCGCCAGCAGATGGGGCAGGGTAGGGAACACTGAAGCTTTCTTT. This codes for CASRWGRVGNTEAFF.

This clone was recorded only once. The chain couples TRBV28 to TRBJ1-2; D perhaps matches TRBD1 (6 bases). The CDR3 sequence is 13 residues long. Deletions cut 5 bases from V and 5 bases from J, with 12 bases between. Germline values: CDR1 MDHEN, CDR2 SYDVKM. The CDR3 reads CASSTKGVYGYTF. In DNA form, the CDR3 reads TGTGCCAGCAGTACTAAGGGGGTTTATGGCTACACCTTC.

This clone has only one observation. The rearrangement uses TRBV13 and TRBJ2-5; 7 bases match TRBD2. The CDR3 extends over 13 amino acids. Trimming took 2 bases from V and 3 from J; bases not matched to a gene: 0. Germline V CDR1 and CDR2: PRHDT, FYEKMQ (reference sequence). As DNA, the CDR3 is TGTGCCAGCAGCTTACTAGCGGAAGAGACCCAGTACTTC. It codes for CASSLLAEETQYF.

The genes are TRBV25-1 and TRBJ2-7; TRBD1 might be the D (5 bases). Trimming removed 11 bases from V and 3 bases from J, with 11 bases in between. Per germline, CDR1 MGHDK and CDR2 SYGVNS. The CDR3 has 11 amino acids. The CDR3, as DNA: TGTGCCTCCCACACAGGCTACGAGCAGTACTTC. It yields the protein CASHTGYEQYF.

This chain uses TRBV7-9 with TRBJ2-2, with TRBD2 matching over 8 bases. CDR1 is SEHNR, CDR2 FQNEAQ, per germline (reference sequence). The CDR3 totals 16 residues. V shed 1 base, J shed 3 bases, and the junction held 4 bases outside the gene matches. The CDR3 region is CASSLVTSGDTGELFF. DNA of the CDR3: TGTGCCAGCAGCTTAGTTACTAGCGGTGACACCGGGGAGCTGTTTTTT.

This clone was seen once. The chain joins TRBV5-6 to TRBJ1-2; perhaps TRBD1 as D (5 bases). V was trimmed by 2 bases and J by 0 bases, leaving 17 bases between them. The CDR3 consists of 17 residues. Germline CDR1 is SGHDT and CDR2 is YYEEEE. CDR3 sequence (DNA): TGTGCCAGCAGCTTAATTGACAGACAAGGGGCTAACTATGGCTACACCTTC. As protein: CASSLIDRQGANYGYTF.

The chain has TRBV5-1 and TRBJ2-5; the match to TRBD1 covers 10 bases. Germline CDR1 is SGHRS and CDR2 is YFSETQ. Trimming at V came to 2 bases and at J to 5 bases, leaving 6 bases not matched to a gene. The CDR3 has 15 amino acids. Here the CDR3 DNA reads TGCGCCAGCAGCTTAACGGGACAGGGGTTTGAGACCCAGTACTTC. Amino acid sequence: CASSLTGQGFETQYF.

The rearrangement uses TRBV4-1 and TRBJ2-6; TRBD1 matches 11 bases. This CDR3 is built from 19 residues. V lost 0 bases to trimming and J lost 2 bases; unmatched junction nucleotides: 6. Germline values: CDR1 MGHRA, CDR2 YSYEKL. CDR3 sequence: CASSQEGRDRGAGANVLTF. The DNA for the CDR3 is TGCGCCAGCAGCCAAGAGGGCCGGGACAGGGGGGCTGGGGCCAACGTCCTGACTTTC.

The chain combines TRBV29-1 with TRBJ2-1, with TRBD1 identical over 8 bases. The CDR3 runs 13 residues. V lost 5 bases, J lost 7 bases, and 7 bases stayed unmatched. From germline, CDR1 is SQVTM and CDR2 ANQGSEA. The CDR3 protein is CSVPQGGVNEQFF. CDR3 sequence (DNA): TGCAGCGTTCCACAGGGGGGAGTTAATGAGCAGTTCTTC.

The V and J genes are TRBV2 and TRBJ2-7; D gene ambiguous. Germline loops: CDR1 SNHLY, CDR2 FYNNEI. The CDR3 extends over 14 amino acids. V lost 2 bases to trimming and J lost 3 bases, with 11 bases between them. CDR3 protein: CASSELVTHYEQYF. CDR3 bases: TGTGCCAGCAGTGAATTGGTTACACACTACGAGCAGTACTTC.

This chain connects TRBV28 to TRBJ1-2; 9 nucleotides line up with TRBD1. Germline V gene lookup returns CDR1 MDHEN and CDR2 SYDVKM. The CDR3 runs 14 residues. After removal of 5 bases from V and 3 bases from J, the junction contained 4 bases not matched to a gene. The CDR3 DNA reads TGTGCCAGCAGTCCCGGGACAGGGCACTATGGCTACACCTTC. Translation gives CASSPGTGHYGYTF.

This clone was observed a handful of times. This chain joins TRBV7-2 and TRBJ1-1; D not resolved. The CDR3 covers 14 residues. Between the trimmed V and J ends, which lost 5 bases and 2 bases, there was a span of 12 bases. Germline V gives CDR1 SGHTA, CDR2 FQGNSA. The CDR3 bases are TGTGCCAGCAGCCTACTGTGGTTTAACACTGAAGCTTTCTTT. It specifies CASSLLWFNTEAFF.

The chain couples TRBV21-1 to TRBJ2-7; the table's D call TRBD2 went unverified against the DNA. TRBV21-1 is designated a pseudogene. The CDR3 is 13 residues long. The CDR3 reads CASSKGLSYEQYF. The CDR3 bases are TGTGCCAGCAGCAAAGGCCTATCCTACGAGCAGTACTTC.

CDR3 sequence reads: CASRLSGDDEQYF. The CDR3 DNA is TGTGCCAGCCGCCTGTCCGGGGATGACGAGCAGTACTTC. The gene calls are TRBV19 and TRBJ2-7; D is possibly TRBD2 (5 bases). The germline gives CDR1 LNHDA, CDR2 SQIVND (reference sequence). CDR3 length: 13 amino acids. The V end was cut by 9 bases, the J end by 5 bases, with 17 bases between.

The gene calls are TRBV20-1 and TRBJ1-1, with D possibly matching TRBD1 (5 bases). CDR3 length: 11 residues. CDR1 is DFQATT, CDR2 SNEGSKA, per germline (reference sequence). Trimming shortened V by 6 bases and J by 8 bases, and 13 bases separated the two germline ends. The DNA for the CDR3 is TGCAGTGCAACCGGGGGGATCGAAGCTTTCTTT. It translates to CSATGGIEAFF.

This chain uses TRBV15 with TRBJ2-1; the match to TRBD2 covers 16 bases. The CDR3 spans 17 residues. Per the germline V gene, CDR1 is LNHNV and CDR2 is YYDKDF (reference sequence). V shed 1 base, J shed 10 bases, and the junction held 7 bases outside the gene matches. The CDR3 loop reads CATSRAGTSGGAGEQFF. The CDR3 nucleotides are TGTGCCACCAGCAGAGCTGGGACTAGCGGGGGGGCCGGGGAGCAGTTCTTC.

The V and J genes are TRBV7-9 and TRBJ2-7; TRBD1 might be the D (6 bases). CDR3 size: 15 residues. V was clipped by 2 bases and J by 3 bases, with 14 bases between them. Germline lookup yields CDR1 SEHNR and CDR2 FQNEAQ (reference sequence). Here the CDR3 reads CASSLSMGHSYEQYF. In DNA form, the CDR3 reads TGTGCCAGCAGCTTATCGATGGGACACAGCTACGAGCAGTACTTC.

The chain uses TRBV27 and TRBJ2-7; 8 nucleotides line up with TRBD1. The CDR3 has 13 residues. With V trimmed by 3 bases and J by 7 bases, 5 bases remained unmatched. Per the germline V gene, CDR1 is MNHEY and CDR2 is SMNVEV (reference sequence). CDR3 amino acids: CASSFSRGREQYF. Here the CDR3 DNA reads TGTGCCAGCAGTTTCTCCAGGGGGCGGGAGCAGTACTTC.

There are a few counts of this clone. The chain recombines TRBV29-1 with TRBJ1-1; 7 bases agree with TRBD1. J was trimmed by 5 bases and V by 8 bases; bases with no gene match: 11. Germline V gives CDR1 SQVTM, CDR2 ANQGSEA. The CDR3 covers 13 residues. CDR3 residues: CSIRQGDGTEAFF. The CDR3, as DNA: TGCAGCATTAGGCAGGGGGACGGGACTGAAGCTTTCTTT.

This chain connects TRBV30 to TRBJ1-5; D is perhaps TRBD1 (6 bases). V was clipped by 1 base and J by 4 bases, with 11 bases between them. CDR3 length equals 14 residues. Germline V gives CDR1 GTSNPN, CDR2 SVGIG (reference sequence). The CDR3 DNA is TGTGCCTGGAGTGCGGGGACACTGAATCAGCCCCAGCATTTT. It is translated as CAWSAGTLNQPQHF.